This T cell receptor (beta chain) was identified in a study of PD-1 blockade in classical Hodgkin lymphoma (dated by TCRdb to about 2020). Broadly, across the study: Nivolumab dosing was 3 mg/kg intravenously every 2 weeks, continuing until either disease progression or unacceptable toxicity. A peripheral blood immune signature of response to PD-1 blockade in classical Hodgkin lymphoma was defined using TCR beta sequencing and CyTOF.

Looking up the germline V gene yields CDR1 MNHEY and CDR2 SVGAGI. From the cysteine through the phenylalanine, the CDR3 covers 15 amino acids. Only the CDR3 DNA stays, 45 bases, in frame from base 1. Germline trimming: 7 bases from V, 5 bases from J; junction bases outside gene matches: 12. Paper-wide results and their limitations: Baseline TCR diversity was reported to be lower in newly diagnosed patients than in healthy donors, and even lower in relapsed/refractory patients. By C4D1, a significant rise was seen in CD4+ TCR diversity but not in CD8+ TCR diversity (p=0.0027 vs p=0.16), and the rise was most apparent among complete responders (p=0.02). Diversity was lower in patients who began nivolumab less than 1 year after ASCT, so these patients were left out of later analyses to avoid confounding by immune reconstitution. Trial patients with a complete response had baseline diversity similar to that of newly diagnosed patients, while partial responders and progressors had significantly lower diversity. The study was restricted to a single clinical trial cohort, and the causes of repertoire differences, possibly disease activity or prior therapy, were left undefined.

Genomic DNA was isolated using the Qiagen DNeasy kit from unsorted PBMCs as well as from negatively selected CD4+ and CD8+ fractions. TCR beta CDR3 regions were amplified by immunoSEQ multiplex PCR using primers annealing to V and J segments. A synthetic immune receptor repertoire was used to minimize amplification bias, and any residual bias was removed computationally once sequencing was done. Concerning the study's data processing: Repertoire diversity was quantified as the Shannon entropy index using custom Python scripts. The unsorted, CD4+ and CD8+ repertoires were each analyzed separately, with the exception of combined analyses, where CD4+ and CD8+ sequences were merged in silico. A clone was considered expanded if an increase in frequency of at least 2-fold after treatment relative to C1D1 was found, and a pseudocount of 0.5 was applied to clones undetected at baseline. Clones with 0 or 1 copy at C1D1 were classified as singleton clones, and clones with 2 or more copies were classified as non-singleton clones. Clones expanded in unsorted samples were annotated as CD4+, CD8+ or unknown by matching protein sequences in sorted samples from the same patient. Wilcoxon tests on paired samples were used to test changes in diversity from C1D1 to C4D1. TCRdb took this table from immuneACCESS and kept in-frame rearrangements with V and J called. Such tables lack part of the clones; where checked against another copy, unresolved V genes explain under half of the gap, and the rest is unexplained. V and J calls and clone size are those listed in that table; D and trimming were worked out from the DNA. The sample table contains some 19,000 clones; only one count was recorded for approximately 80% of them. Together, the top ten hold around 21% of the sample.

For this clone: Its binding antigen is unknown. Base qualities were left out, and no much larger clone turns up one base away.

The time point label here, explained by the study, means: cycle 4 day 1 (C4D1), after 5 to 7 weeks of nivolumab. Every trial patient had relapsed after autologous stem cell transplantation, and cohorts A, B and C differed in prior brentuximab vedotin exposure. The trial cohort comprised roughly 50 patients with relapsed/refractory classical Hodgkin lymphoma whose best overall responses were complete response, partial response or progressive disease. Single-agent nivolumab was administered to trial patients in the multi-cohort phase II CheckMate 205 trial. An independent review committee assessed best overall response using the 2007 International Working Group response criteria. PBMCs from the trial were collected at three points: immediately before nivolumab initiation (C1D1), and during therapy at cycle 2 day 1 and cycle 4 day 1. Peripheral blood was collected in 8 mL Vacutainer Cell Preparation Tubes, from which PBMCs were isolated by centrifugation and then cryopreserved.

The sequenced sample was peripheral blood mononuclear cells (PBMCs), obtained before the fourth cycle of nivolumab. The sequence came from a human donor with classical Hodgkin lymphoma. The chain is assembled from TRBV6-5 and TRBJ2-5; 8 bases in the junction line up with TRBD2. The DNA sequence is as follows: TGTGCCAGCACTCCGGGGCTAGCGGGTGGCGAGACCCAGTACTTC. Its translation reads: CASTPGLAGGETQYF.